The clone carrying this T cell receptor (beta chain) was counted only a few times. This sample was included in a study of beta chain features in type 1 diabetes. Of the isolated RNA, all was reverse transcribed, and so the sequenced material was expressed TCRB transcripts. Method: immunoSEQ multiplex PCR; TCRdb's copy keeps in-frame clones and lacks some. This table has about 360,000 clones, 10% to 15% appearing once. Trimming took off 4 bases at V and 1 base at J, with 14 bases between the two ends. Germline V lookup: CDR1 KGHSH, CDR2 LQKENI. This CDR3 has 16 residues. The sequenced material came from naive CD4+ T cells from blood. This sequence was found in a man aged 18 to 29 in good health. The chain links TRBV18 to TRBJ1-5; D perhaps matches TRBD1 (6 bases). CDR3 DNA sequence: TGTGCCAGCTCACGAACCGGACAGTCGAGCAATCAGCCCCAGCATTTT. Amino acid sequence: CASSRTGQSSNQPQHF.